The clone carrying this T cell receptor beta chain was found once. The target antigen is unknown. TCRdb itself ran the PCR reads through MiXCR, one entry per CDR3 protein. Found here are tens of thousands of distinct CDR3 sequences, about 50% of them singletons; the top ten hold about 5.3%. This entry belongs to a study of vaccination and CD4 T cells after COVID-19. Study-level information: Two of the convalescents were Hispanic, and convalescents were six males and four females. Post-COVID draws followed diagnosis by a median approximately 100 days (range 35 to 161). A median of approximately 75 days (range 14 to 241) separated dose two from the taking of post-vaccine samples. Study-level results: Going from around 20 to 38, median SARS-CoV-2-reactive clonotypes did not rise significantly.

Trimming removed 7 bases from V and 13 bases from J, with 13 bases in between. Germline V lookup: CDR1 SNHLY, CDR2 FYNNEI. The length of the CDR3 is 11 residues. As to time point: late sampling 161 to 241 days after vaccination in a few convalescent patients. The chain has TRBV2 and TRBJ1-4; D is unclear. This clonotype was obtained from a human donor who had recovered from COVID-19. This sample comprised CD4+ T cells from blood, obtained about 7 months after SARS-CoV-2 vaccination. For the CDR3, the DNA is TGTGCCAGCAAATCAGCTCTGGGACTGTTTTTT. Its protein product is CASKSALGLFF.